This TCR beta chain was identified during a study of blood T cell repertoires in COVID-19. In the study overall: Both acute and convalescent COVID-19 samples were obtained from the United States, Italy and Spain. The cDNA or gDNA used as material had been derived from T cells, B-cell-depleted T cells, or PBMCs.

Germline V gene lookup returns CDR1 GTSNPN and CDR2 SVGIG (reference sequence). This CDR3 region has 12 residues. Deletions cut 3 bases from V and 5 bases from J, with 10 bases between. Authors' methods: Amplified reference gene primers provided the basis for estimating nucleated cell counts. Method: immunoSEQ multiplex PCR; TCRdb's copy keeps in-frame clones and lacks some. That table furnishes V, J and clone size, whereas the DNA furnished D and trimming. The table records roughly 120,000 clones, around 88% of them present only once. The source is a human donor in a cohort sampled during active COVID-19. The source material was peripheral blood. The J gene is TRBJ2-5, the V gene TRBV30, with D possibly being TRBD1 (5 bases). The CDR3 reads CAWSRVGETQYF. CDR3 coding DNA: TGTGCCTGGAGCAGGGTAGGGGAGACCCAGTACTTC.